A selection of T cell receptor beta chains follows, all from one sample in a study of T cells in Graves' hyperthyroidism and ophthalmopathy. MiXCR was run by TCRdb on the multiplex PCR reads, yielding one entry per CDR3 protein. The repertoire holds approximately 560,000 distinct CDR3 sequences, with more than 15% as singletons. Input material: blood. These receptors were collected from a woman aged 25 to 39 with Graves' hyperthyroidism. Both conserved end residues are part of each CDR3. The D gene is left open where the match is weak. Not all rows give a size; the values are once, few, many and, for expanded clones, a class.

many	21	TRBD1	TRBV6-1	TRBJ1-6	TGTGCCAGCAAACCAGGTGGTGGTGGACAGGGGCGAGTATCCTATAATTCACCCCTCCACTTT	CASKPGGGGQGRVSYNSPLHF
many	16	TRBD1	TRBV6-5	TRBJ1-1	TGTGCCAGCAGTTACCACGTCGGACAGGCAAACACTGAAGCTTTCTTT	CASSYHVGQANTEAFF
many	12	.	TRBV6-1	TRBJ2-1	TGTGCCAGCAGAGCTCCGGACGGGGGGCAGTTCTTC	CASRAPDGGQFF
many	14	.	TRBV7-9	TRBJ1-2	TGTGCCAGCAGCCGGCTGACCACTAACTATGGCTACACCTTC	CASSRLTTNYGYTF
.	16	TRBD1	TRBV19	TRBJ2-1	TGTGCCAGTAGTACCTCGACAGGGTTTTCCTACAATGAGCAGTTCTTC	CASSTSTGFSYNEQFF
few	14	.	TRBV27	TRBJ1-4	TGTGCCAGCAGCAAAAATACGATGGGTGAAGAACTGTTTTTT	CASSKNTMGEELFF
.	13	.	TRBV30	TRBJ1-2	TGTGCCTGGGAGAGGGACGGCCTTTATGGCTACACCTTC	CAWERDGLYGYTF
many	18	TRBD2	TRBV28	TRBJ2-7	TGTGCCAGCAGTACCCGCAGGGTCCCGGGACTAGCGACCTACGAGCAGTACTTC	CASSTRRVPGLATYEQYF
many	15	TRBD1	TRBV28	TRBJ2-5	TGTGCCAGCAGTTTTGGGGACAGGGGCCTGAGGACCCAGTACTTC	CASSFGDRGLRTQYF
many	17	TRBD1	TRBV12-3/TRBV12-4	TRBJ1-4	TGTGCCAGCAGTTTAGGACAGGGGGCGGGCACTAATGAAAAACTGTTTTTT	CASSLGQGAGTNEKLFF
few	14	.	TRBV6-1	TRBJ2-6	TGTGCCAGCAGCCGCGCAGGGGTGGCCAACGTCCTGACTTTC	CASSRAGVANVLTF
many	13	.	TRBV7-9	TRBJ2-1	TGTGCCAGCAGCAGATCACAGGGAAATGAGCAGTTCTTC	CASSRSQGNEQFF
.	15	.	TRBV20-1	TRBJ2-3	TGCAGTGCTAGCCCGATCCGGGGCCGGGGGGATACGCAGTATTTT	CSASPIRGRGDTQYF
many	18	TRBD2	TRBV13	TRBJ2-3	TGTGCCAGCAGCACCCGTGGACTAGCGGATGCTAGCACAGATACGCAGTATTTT	CASSTRGLADASTDTQYF
.	14	.	TRBV27	TRBJ2-3	TGTGCCAGCAGTTTGTATCCAGGGAGAGATACGCAGTATTTT	CASSLYPGRDTQYF
few	14	TRBD1	TRBV9	TRBJ1-1	TGTGCCAGCAGCCGGGACAGGGGGCCTACTGAAGCTTTCTTT	CASSRDRGPTEAFF
many	14	TRBD1	TRBV20-1	TRBJ1-2	TGCAGTGCGACTCGAGCAGGGGGCGGGTATGGCTACACCTTC	CSATRAGGGYGYTF
.	12	.	TRBV19	TRBJ1-2	TGTGCCAGTAGCGAGGCGTACTATGGCTACACCTTC	CASSEAYYGYTF
many	15	.	TRBV28	TRBJ2-3	TGTGCCAGCCCCATACGTATAGCGGGCACAGATACGCAGTATTTT	CASPIRIAGTDTQYF
.	12	.	TRBV29-1	TRBJ1-2	TGCAGCGTTGACAGGGTGGACTATGGCTACACCTTC	CSVDRVDYGYTF
many	18	TRBD2	TRBV28	TRBJ2-3	TGTGCCAGCAGTTATTTTGTAGGGCTAGCGGATGACACAGATACGCAGTATTTT	CASSYFVGLADDTDTQYF
.	18	.	TRBV27	TRBJ2-6	TGTGCCAGCTCACCACCGATGGTAGGGGTTTCTGGGGCCAACGTCCTGACTTTC	CASSPPMVGVSGANVLTF
many	15	TRBD2	TRBV7-2	TRBJ2-1	TGTGCCAGCAGCTTAGACAGGCGGCGGGAGTATGAGCAGTTCTTC	CASSLDRRREYEQFF
few	16	.	TRBV6-1	TRBJ1-2	TGTGCCAGCAGTCTACTCTATGAACCCGGGCCCACCCACTACACCTTC	CASSLLYEPGPTHYTF
.	15	.	TRBV6-1	TRBJ1-2	TGTGCCAGCAGCAACCTCGGGGGGCCCGTCTATGGCAACACCTTC	CASSNLGGPVYGNTF
.	16	TRBD2	TRBV29-1	TRBJ2-1	TGCAGCGTTGAAGATTGGGAGGTCGGGAGGTACAATGAGCAGTTCTTC	CSVEDWEVGRYNEQFF
many	15	.	TRBV10-3	TRBJ1-4	TGTGCCATCAGTGACGGCGGACCAACTAATGAAAAACTGTTTTTT	CAISDGGPTNEKLFF
many	15	.	TRBV3-1	TRBJ2-7	TGTGCCAGCAGCCCCCGGGACGCTAGCTCCTACGAGCAGTACTTC	CASSPRDASSYEQYF
.	15	.	TRBV6-2/TRBV6-3	TRBJ2-1	TGTGCCAGCAGGCTAGGGACGGACTTCTACAATGAGCAGTTCTTC	CASRLGTDFYNEQFF
.	12	.	TRBV28	TRBJ2-7	TGTGCCAGCACCGTAGGAGGGGGCGAGCAGTACTTC	CASTVGGGEQYF
many	14	.	TRBV28	TRBJ2-1	TGTGCCAGCAAAGTGGCGGGATCATACAATGAGCAGTTCTTC	CASKVAGSYNEQFF
many	18	TRBD2	TRBV13	TRBJ2-7	TGTGCCAGCAGCTTAGCCCTCCCTCTAGGACTAGCGGGAAACGAGCAGTACTTC	CASSLALPLGLAGNEQYF
.	16	TRBD2	TRBV18	TRBJ2-1	TGTGCCAGCTCACGACGGGGGGGAGACGTATCGGATGAGCAGTTCTTC	CASSRRGGDVSDEQFF
few	15	.	TRBV9	TRBJ1-1	TGTGCCAGCAGCATAGACACGTCACCCGACACTGAAGCTTTCTTT	CASSIDTSPDTEAFF
many	18	TRBD2	TRBV28	TRBJ2-2	TGTGCCAGCACCCCCTCGGGGACTAGGATATCCCTACTCGGGGAGCTGTTTTTT	CASTPSGTRISLLGELFF
many	19	.	TRBV12-3/TRBV12-4	TRBJ1-3	TGTGCCAGCAGTTTAGCGCGAACTGTCTCCGGGTCCTCGCGAAACACCATATATTTT	CASSLARTVSGSSRNTIYF
few	13	.	TRBV7-9	TRBJ2-1	TGTGCCAGCAGCCCGACCGTACGCAATGAGCAGTTCTTC	CASSPTVRNEQFF
.	11	.	TRBV6-1	TRBJ1-4	TGTGCCAGCTGCGGGACGGCCGGAGCAGTTTTT	CASCGTAGAVF
many	14	.	TRBV30	TRBJ2-5	TGTGCCTGGAGTGTATATGCAGGGGTGGAGACCCAGTACTTC	CAWSVYAGVETQYF
many	13	TRBD1	TRBV2	TRBJ1-2	TGTGCCAGCAGAGGACAGGGGGCGCCCGGCTACACCTTC	CASRGQGAPGYTF
many	18	TRBD1	TRBV12-5	TRBJ1-5	TGTGCTAGTGGTTTGGGGGACAGGGGCCCTTATAGCAATCAGCCCCAGCATTTT	CASGLGDRGPYSNQPQHF
many	16	.	TRBV7-2	TRBJ2-3	TGTGCCAGCAGCTCTCGGACTGGGGGGGCCACAGATACGCAGTATTTT	CASSSRTGGATDTQYF
many	16	TRBD1	TRBV5-1	TRBJ1-1	TGCGCCAGCAGCTTGGGGGACAGGATCATGAACACTGAAGCTTTCTTT	CASSLGDRIMNTEAFF
many	15	TRBD1	TRBV20-1	TRBJ2-4	TGCAGTGCTTTATCCCCGGGACAGGGGGAGGACATTCAGTACTTC	CSALSPGQGEDIQYF
many	18	TRBD2	TRBV10-3	TRBJ2-3	TGTGCCATCAGTGCTAGGGGGACTAGCGGGGTTAGCACAGATACGCAGTATTTT	CAISARGTSGVSTDTQYF
once	13	.	TRBV19	TRBJ2-3	TGTGCCAGTAGCCCCCGGGACACCGGTACGCAGTATTTT	CASSPRDTGTQYF
many	14	.	TRBV11-2	TRBJ1-1	TGTGCCAGCAGCCCTCCGGGAGGGAACACTGAAGCTTTCTTT	CASSPPGGNTEAFF
.	19	TRBD1	TRBV4-2	TRBJ2-6	TGTGCCAGCAGCCAGAAACCGGGACAGGACTACTCTGGGGCCAACGTCCTGACTTTC	CASSQKPGQDYSGANVLTF
.	11	.	TRBV20-1	TRBJ1-2	TGCAGTGCTAGAGACCTAAATGGCTACACCTTC	CSARDLNGYTF
many	14	TRBD1	TRBV24-1	TRBJ1-5	TGTGCCACCAGTGACCAGGACAGGGTTCAGCCCCAGCATTTT	CATSDQDRVQPQHF
few	15	.	TRBV4-1	TRBJ1-2	TGCGCCAGCAGCCGCACACCCACAGGGAGCTATGGCTACACCTTC	CASSRTPTGSYGYTF
few	14	.	TRBV6-1	TRBJ1-1	TGTGCCAGCAGTGAGTGGCAGGGGAGCACTGAAGCTTTCTTT	CASSEWQGSTEAFF
.	12	.	TRBV20-1	TRBJ1-2	TGCAGTGCTAGAGCCCAATCCTATGGCTACACCTTC	CSARAQSYGYTF
many	12	.	TRBV30	TRBJ1-2	TGTGCCTGGAGTAGGCAGGGTAGAAGCTACACCTTC	CAWSRQGRSYTF